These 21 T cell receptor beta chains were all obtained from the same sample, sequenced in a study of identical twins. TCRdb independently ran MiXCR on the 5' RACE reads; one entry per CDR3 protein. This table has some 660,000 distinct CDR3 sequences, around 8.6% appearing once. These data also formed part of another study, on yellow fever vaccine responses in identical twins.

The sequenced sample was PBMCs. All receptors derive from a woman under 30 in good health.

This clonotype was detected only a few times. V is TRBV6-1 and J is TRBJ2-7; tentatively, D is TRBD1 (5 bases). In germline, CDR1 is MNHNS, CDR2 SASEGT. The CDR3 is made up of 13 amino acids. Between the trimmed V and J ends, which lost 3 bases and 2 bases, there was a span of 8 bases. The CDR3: CASSEGLAYEQYF. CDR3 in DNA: TGTGCCAGCAGTGAGGGGCTCGCCTACGAGCAGTACTTC.

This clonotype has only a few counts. The CDR3 bases are TGTGCCAGCAGTTACTCACGGGGGGTTTTACAGCCCCAGCATTTT. Translating it yields CASSYSRGVLQPQHF. V gene TRBV6-2 or TRBV6-3 combines with J gene TRBJ1-5, with TRBD1 as a possible D gene (5 bases). The V gene's germline CDR1 is MNHEY and CDR2 SVGEGT. V lost 0 bases and J 7 bases, leaving 13 bases between the germline ends. There are 15 residues in the CDR3.

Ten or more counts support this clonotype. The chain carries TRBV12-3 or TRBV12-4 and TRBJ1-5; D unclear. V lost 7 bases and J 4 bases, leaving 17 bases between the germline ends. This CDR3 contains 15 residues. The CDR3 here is CASTSTDGLNQPQHF. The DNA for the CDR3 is TGTGCCAGCACCTCCACGGACGGATTGAATCAGCCCCAGCATTTT.

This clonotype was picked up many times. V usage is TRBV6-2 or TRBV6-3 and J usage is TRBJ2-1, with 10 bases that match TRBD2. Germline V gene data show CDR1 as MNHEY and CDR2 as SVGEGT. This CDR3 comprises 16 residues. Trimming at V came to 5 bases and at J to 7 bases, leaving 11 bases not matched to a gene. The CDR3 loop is CASSPRDSGGVNEQFF. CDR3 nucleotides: TGTGCCAGCAGTCCCCGGGACAGCGGGGGGGTAAATGAGCAGTTCTTC.

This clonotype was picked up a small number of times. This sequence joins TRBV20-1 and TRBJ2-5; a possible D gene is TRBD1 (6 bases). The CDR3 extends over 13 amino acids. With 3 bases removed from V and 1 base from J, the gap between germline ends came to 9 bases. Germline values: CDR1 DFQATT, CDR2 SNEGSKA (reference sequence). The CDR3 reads CSASPGVQETQYF. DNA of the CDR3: TGCAGTGCTAGCCCAGGGGTCCAAGAGACCCAGTACTTC.

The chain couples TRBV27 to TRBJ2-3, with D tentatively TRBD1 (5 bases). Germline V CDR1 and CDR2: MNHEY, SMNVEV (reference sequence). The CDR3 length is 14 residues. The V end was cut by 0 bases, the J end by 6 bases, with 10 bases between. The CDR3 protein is CASSLSLQGDTQYF. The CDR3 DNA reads TGTGCCAGCAGTTTATCGTTGCAGGGCGATACGCAGTATTTT.

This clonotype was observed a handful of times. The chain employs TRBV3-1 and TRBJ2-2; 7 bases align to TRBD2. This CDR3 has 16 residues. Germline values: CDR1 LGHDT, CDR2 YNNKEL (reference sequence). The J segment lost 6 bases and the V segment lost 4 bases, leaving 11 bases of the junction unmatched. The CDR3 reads CASSRPIGGSSGELFF. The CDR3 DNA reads TGTGCCAGCAGCCGACCAATCGGGGGGTCATCCGGGGAGCTGTTTTTT.

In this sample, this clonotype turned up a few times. In DNA, the CDR3 is TGTGCCAGCAGTTACTCGAATACTAACTATGGCTACACCTTC. Its translation is CASSYSNTNYGYTF. This chain joins TRBV6-5 and TRBJ1-2; D is ambiguous. CDR1 is MNHEY and CDR2 is SVGAGI in the germline V gene. This CDR3 contains 14 residues. Trimming pared 0 bases from V and 0 bases from J, leaving 5 bases between.

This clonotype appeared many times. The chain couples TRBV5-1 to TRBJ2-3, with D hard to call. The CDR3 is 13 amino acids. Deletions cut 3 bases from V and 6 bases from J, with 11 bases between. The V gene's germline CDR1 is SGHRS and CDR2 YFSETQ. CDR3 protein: CASSSTNRDTQYF. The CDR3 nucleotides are TGCGCCAGCAGCTCCACAAACCGTGATACGCAGTATTTT.

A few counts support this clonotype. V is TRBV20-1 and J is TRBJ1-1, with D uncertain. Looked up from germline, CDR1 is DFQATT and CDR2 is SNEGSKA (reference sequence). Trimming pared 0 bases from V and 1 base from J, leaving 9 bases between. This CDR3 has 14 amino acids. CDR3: CSARDGWGNTEAFF. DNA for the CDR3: TGCAGTGCTAGAGATGGGTGGGGGAACACTGAAGCTTTCTTT.

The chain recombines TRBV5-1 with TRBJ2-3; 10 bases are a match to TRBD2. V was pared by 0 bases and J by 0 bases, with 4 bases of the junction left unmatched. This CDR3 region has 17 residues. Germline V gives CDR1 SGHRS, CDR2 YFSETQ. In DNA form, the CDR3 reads TGCGCCAGCAGCTTGGTTACTAGCGGGACAAGCACAGATACGCAGTATTTT. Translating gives CASSLVTSGTSTDTQYF.

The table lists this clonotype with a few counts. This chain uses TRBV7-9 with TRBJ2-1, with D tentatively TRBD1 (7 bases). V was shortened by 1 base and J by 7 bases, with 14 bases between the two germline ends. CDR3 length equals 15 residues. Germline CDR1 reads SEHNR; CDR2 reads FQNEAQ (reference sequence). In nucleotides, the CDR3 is TGTGCCAGCAGCTTAGGAGGGGGGACAGAAAATGAGCAGTTCTTC. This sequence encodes CASSLGGGTENEQFF.

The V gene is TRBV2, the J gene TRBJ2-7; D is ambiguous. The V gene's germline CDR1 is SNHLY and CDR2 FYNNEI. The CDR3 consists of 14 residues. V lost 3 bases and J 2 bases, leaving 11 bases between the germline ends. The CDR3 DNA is TGTGCCAGCAGTGAGCGCAGGTTGCCCTACGAGCAGTACTTC. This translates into CASSERRLPYEQYF.

The CDR3 nucleotides are TGTGCCAGCAGTTACCAGGGGAGGTTCGACGAGCAGTACTTC. It codes for CASSYQGRFDEQYF. The chain employs TRBV6-2 or TRBV6-3 and TRBJ2-7, with D perhaps being TRBD1 or TRBD2 (6 bases each). The CDR3 covers 14 residues. Between the trimmed V and J ends, which lost 2 bases and 5 bases, there was a span of 13 bases. Germline V gene lookup returns CDR1 MNHEY and CDR2 SVGEGT.

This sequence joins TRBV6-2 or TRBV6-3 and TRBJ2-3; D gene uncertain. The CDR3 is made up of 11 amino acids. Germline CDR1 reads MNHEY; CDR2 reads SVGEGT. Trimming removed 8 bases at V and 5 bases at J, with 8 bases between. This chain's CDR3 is CASRERDTQYF. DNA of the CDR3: TGTGCCAGCCGAGAGAGAGATACGCAGTATTTT.

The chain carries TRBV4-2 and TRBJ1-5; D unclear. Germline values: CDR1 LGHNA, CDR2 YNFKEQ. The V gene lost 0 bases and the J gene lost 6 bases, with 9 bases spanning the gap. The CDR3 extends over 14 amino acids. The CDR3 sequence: CASSQDSRGQPQHF. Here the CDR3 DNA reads TGTGCCAGCAGCCAAGATAGCCGGGGTCAGCCCCAGCATTTT.

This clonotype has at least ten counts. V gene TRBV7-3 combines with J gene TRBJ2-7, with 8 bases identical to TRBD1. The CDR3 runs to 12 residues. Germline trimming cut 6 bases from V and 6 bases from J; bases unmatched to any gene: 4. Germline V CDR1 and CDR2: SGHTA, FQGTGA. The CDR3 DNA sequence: TGTGCCAGCAGTCTCGACAGGGGCGAGCAGTACTTC. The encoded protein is CASSLDRGEQYF.

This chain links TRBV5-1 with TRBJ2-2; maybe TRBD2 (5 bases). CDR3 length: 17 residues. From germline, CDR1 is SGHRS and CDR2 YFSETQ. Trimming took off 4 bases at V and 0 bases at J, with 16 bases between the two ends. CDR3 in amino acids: CASSTAGGVSNTGELFF. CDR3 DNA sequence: TGCGCCAGCAGCACCGCGGGTGGGGTCTCGAACACCGGGGAGCTGTTTTTT. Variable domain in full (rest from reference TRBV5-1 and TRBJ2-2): KAGVTQTPRYLIKTRGQQVTLSCSPISGHRSVSWYQQTPGQGLQFLFEYFSETQRNKGNFPGRFSGRQFSNSRSEMNVSTLELGDSALYLCASSTAGGVSNTGELFFGEGSRLTVL.

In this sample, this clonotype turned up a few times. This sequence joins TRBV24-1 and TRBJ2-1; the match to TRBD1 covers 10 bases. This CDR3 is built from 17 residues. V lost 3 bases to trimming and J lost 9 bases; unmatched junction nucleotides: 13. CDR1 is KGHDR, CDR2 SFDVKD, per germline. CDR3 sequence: CATSDPGTGVSASEQFF. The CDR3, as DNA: TGTGCCACCAGTGATCCCGGGACAGGGGTTTCGGCGAGTGAGCAGTTCTTC.

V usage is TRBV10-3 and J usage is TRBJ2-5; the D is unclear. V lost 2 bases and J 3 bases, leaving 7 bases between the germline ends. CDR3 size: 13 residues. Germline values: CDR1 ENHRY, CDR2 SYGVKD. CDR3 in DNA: TGTGCCATCAGTGAGACAGTCGAAGAGACCCAGTACTTC. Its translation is CAISETVEETQYF.

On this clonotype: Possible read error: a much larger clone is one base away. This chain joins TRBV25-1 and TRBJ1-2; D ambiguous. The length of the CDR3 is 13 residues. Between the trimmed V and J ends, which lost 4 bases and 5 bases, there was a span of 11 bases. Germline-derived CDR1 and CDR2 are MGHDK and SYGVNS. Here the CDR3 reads CASSVSIPYGYTF. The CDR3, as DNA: TGTGCCAGCAGTGTATCCATTCCGTATGGCTACACCTTC.